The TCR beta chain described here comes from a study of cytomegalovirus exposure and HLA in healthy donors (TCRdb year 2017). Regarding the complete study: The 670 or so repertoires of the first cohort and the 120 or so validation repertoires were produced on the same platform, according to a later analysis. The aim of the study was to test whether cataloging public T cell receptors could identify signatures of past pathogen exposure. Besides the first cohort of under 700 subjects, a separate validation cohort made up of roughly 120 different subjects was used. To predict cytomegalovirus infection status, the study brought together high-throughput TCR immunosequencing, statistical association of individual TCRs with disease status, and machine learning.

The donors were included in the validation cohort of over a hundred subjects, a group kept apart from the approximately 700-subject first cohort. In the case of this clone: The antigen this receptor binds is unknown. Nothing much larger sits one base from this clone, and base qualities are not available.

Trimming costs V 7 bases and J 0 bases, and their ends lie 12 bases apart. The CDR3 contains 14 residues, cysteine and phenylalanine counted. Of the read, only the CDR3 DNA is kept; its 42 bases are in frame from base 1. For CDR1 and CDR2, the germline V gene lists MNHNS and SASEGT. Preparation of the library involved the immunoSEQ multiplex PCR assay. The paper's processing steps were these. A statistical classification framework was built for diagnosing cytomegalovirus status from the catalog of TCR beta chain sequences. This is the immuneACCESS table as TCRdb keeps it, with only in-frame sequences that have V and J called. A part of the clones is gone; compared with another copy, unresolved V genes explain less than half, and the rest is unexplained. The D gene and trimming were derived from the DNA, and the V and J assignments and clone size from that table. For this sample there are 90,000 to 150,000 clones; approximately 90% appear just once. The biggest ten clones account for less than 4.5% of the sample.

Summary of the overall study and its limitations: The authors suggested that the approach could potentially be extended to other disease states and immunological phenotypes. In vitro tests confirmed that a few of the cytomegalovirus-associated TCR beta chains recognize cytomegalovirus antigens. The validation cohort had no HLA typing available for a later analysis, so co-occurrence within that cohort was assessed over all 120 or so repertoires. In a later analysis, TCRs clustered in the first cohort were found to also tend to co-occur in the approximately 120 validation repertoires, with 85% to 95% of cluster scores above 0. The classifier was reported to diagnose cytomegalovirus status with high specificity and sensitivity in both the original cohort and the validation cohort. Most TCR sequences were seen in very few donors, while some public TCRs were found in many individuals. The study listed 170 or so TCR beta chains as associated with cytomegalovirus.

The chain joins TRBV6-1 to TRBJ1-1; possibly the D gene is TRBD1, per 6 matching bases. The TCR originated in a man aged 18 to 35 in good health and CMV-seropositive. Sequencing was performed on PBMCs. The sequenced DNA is TGTGCCAGCATTCAAGGACAGATGAACACTGAAGCTTTCTTT. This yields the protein CASIQGQMNTEAFF.